This T cell receptor (beta chain) is drawn from a study of blood T cell repertoires in COVID-19. The wider study: The origin of the acute and convalescent COVID-19 samples was the United States, Italy and Spain. From T cells, B-cell-depleted T cells, or PBMCs came the material, which was cDNA or gDNA.

Seattle's enrolled individuals joined amid active infection and were then monitored longitudinally. CDR3 length: 14 residues. Germline V gene lookup returns CDR1 MNHEY and CDR2 SVGEGT. The V end was cut by 4 bases, the J end by 0 bases, with 9 bases between. In the original analysis: Reference gene primer amplification yielded estimated nucleated cell counts. The repertoire was sequenced with immunoSEQ multiplex PCR; TCRdb's copy has only in-frame clones and lacks some. That table furnishes V, J and clone size, whereas the DNA furnished D and trimming. The sample holds tens of thousands of clones, just under 75% seen once. There are a few counts of this clone.

The chain carries TRBV6-2 or TRBV6-3 and TRBJ1-2; D not resolved. The material sequenced was peripheral blood. This receptor was obtained from a man aged 65-85 years with COVID-19, enrolled during active disease. In DNA, the CDR3 is TGTGCCAGCAGTTTTTCGGGAGCTAACTATGGCTACACCTTC. Translating gives CASSFSGANYGYTF.